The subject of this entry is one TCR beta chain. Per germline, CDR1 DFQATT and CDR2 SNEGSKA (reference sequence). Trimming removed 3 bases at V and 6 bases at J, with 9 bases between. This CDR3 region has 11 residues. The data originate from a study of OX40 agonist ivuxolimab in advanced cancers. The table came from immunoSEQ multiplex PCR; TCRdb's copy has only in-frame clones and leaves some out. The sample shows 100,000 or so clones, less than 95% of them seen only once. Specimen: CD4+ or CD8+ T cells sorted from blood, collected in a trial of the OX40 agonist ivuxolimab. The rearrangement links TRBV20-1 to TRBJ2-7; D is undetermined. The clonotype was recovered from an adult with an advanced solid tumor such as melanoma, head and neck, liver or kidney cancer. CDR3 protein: CSARSDREQYF. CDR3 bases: TGCAGTGCTAGGTCCGACCGCGAGCAGTACTTC.